Only one count was recorded for the clone carrying this T cell receptor beta chain. Some clones are missing from TCRdb's copy, which holds only in-frame ones; the method was immunoSEQ multiplex PCR. The sample contains around 180,000 clones, about 91% of which appear only once. The entry originates in a study of control samples from healthy donors and cancer patients. This CDR3 spans 16 amino acids. The germline V gene encodes CDR1 MNHNS and CDR2 SASEGT. The germline V and J ends were trimmed by 1 base and 2 bases, with 11 bases remaining between them. This sequence joins TRBV6-1 and TRBJ1-4, with no clear D. The receptor's source is a woman between 40 and 50 years old in good health. Sequencing input: blood. CDR3 DNA: TGTGCCAGCAGTGAAGTTGGGGTTTACACTAATGAAAAACTGTTTTTT. This encodes CASSEVGVYTNEKLFF.